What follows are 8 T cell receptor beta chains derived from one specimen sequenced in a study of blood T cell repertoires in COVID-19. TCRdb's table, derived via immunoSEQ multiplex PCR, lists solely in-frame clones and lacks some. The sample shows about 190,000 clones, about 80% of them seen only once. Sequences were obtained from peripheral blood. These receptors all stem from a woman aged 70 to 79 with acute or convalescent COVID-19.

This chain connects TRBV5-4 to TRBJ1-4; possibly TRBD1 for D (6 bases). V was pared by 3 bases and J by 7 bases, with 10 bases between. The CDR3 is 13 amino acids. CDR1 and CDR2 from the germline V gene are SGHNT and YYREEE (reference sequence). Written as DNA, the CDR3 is TGTGCCAGCAGCTCGATACAGGGTGAAAAACTGTTTTTT. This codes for CASSSIQGEKLFF.

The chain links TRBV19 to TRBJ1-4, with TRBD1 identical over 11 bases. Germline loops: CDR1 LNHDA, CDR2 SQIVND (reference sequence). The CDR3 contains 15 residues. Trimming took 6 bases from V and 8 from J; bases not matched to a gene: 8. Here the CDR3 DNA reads TGTGCCAGTAGAGACGGACAGGGGGCTCGGGAAAAACTGTTTTTT. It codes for CASRDGQGAREKLFF.

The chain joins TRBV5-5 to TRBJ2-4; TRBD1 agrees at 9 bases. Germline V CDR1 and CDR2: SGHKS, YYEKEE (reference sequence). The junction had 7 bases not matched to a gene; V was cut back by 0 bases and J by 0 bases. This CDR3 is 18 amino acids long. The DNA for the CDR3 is TGTGCCAGCAGCTTGGGACAGGGGGGGATTCTAGCCAAAAACATTCAGTACTTC. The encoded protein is CASSLGQGGILAKNIQYF.

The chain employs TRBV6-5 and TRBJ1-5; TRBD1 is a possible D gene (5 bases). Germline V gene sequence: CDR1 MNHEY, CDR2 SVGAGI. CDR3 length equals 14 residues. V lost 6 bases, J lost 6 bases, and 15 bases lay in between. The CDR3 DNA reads TGTGCCAGCAGGGGGGAGGCAGCGTCTCAGCCCCAGCATTTT. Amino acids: CASRGEAASQPQHF.

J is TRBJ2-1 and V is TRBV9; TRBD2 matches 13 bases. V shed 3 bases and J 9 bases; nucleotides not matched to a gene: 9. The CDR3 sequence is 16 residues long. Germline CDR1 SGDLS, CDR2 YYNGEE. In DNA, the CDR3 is TGTGCCAGCAGCGGCTATGGACTAGCGGGAGCTATTGAGCAGTTCTTC. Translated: CASSGYGLAGAIEQFF. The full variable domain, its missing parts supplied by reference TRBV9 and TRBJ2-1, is DSGVTQTPKHLITATGQRVTLRCSPRSGDLSVYWYQQSLDQGLQFLIQYYNGEERAKGNILERFSAQQFPDLHSELNLSSLELGDSALYFCASSGYGLAGAIEQFFGPGTRLTVL.

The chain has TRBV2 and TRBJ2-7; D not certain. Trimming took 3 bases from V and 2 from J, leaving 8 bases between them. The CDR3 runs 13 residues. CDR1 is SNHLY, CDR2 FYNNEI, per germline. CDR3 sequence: CASSDRLTYEQYF. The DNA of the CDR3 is TGTGCCAGCAGTGACAGACTCACCTACGAGCAGTACTTC.

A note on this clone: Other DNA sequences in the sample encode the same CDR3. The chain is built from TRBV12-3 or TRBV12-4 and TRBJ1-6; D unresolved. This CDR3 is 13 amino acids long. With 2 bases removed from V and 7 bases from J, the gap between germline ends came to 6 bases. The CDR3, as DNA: TGTGCCAGCAGTTTAACGGGAAATTCACCCCTCCACTTT. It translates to CASSLTGNSPLHF.

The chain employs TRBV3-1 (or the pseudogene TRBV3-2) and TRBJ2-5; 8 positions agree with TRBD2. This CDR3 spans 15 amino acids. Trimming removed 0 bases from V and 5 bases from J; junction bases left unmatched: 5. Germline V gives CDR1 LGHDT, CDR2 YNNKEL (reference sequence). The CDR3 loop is CASSQEAGVSETQYF. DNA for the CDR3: TGTGCCAGCAGCCAAGAAGCGGGAGTATCGGAGACCCAGTACTTC.